A single sample gave rise to the 4 T cell receptor beta chains below, sequenced in a study of breast tumors, draining lymph nodes, adjacent tissues. Using its own MiXCR run on the multiplex PCR reads, TCRdb lists one record per CDR3 protein. The sample holds approximately 280,000 distinct CDR3 sequences, around 30% seen once. Breast cancer patients provided tissue from their axillary draining lymph nodes. Sequencing was performed on axillary lymph node tissue. The receptors stem from a female donor with breast cancer. Some clones in this sample may be carry-over from other donors' samples.

The rearrangement joins TRBV2 to TRBJ2-5; 9 positions match TRBD2. The CDR3 consists of 14 residues. The germline V gene has CDR1 SNHLY and CDR2 FYNNEI. The junction had 12 bases not matched to a gene; V was cut back by 7 bases and J by 9 bases. The CDR3 spells CASKAGGGNQPQYF. The DNA for the CDR3 is TGTGCCAGCAAAGCGGGGGGCGGCAATCAGCCCCAGTACTTC.

This chain links TRBV27 with TRBJ2-3; D perhaps matches TRBD1 (6 bases). The length of the CDR3 is 16 residues. Per the germline V gene, CDR1 is MNHEY and CDR2 is SMNVEV (reference sequence). V dropped 3 bases and J dropped 1 base, with 14 bases sitting between them. The CDR3 DNA reads TGTGCCAGCAGTTTCCAGGGGAGTTGGGGCACAGATACGCAGTATTTT. It codes for CASSFQGSWGTDTQYF.

This clonotype showed up many times. The chain is built from TRBV6-6 and TRBJ1-4; D not resolved. V lost 3 bases and J lost 7, with 12 bases in between. The V gene's germline CDR1 is MNHNY and CDR2 SVGAGI (reference sequence). The CDR3 has 14 amino acids. CDR3 coding DNA: TGTGCCAGCAGTTATGGGCAAGATCTTGAAAAACTGTTTTTT. It translates to CASSYGQDLEKLFF.

The chain has TRBV7-9 and TRBJ2-5; weak D call: TRBD2 (5 bases). This CDR3 spans 17 amino acids. Germline V gene sequence: CDR1 SEHNR, CDR2 FQNEAQ (reference sequence). Between the trimmed V and J ends, which lost 6 bases and 5 bases, there was a span of 25 bases. The CDR3 spells CASSPSPPLGVRETQYF. The CDR3 nucleotides are TGTGCCAGCAGTCCCTCCCCCCCCCTCGGGGTGCGGGAGACCCAGTACTTC.